The next 10 T cell receptor beta chains were all read from a single sample in a study of blood T cell repertoires in COVID-19. Some clones are missing from TCRdb's copy, which holds only in-frame ones; the method was immunoSEQ multiplex PCR. The sample lists hundreds of thousands of clones, 65% to 90% occurring once. The specimen sequenced was peripheral blood. The source of these receptors is a woman aged 70-85 years with COVID-19, enrolled during active disease.

V usage is TRBV19 and J usage is TRBJ2-3, with D possibly TRBD2 on 7 matching bases. This CDR3 has 15 amino acids. V lost 8 bases and J 1 base, leaving 16 bases between the germline ends. The germline gives CDR1 LNHDA, CDR2 SQIVND (reference sequence). In DNA, the CDR3 is TGTGCCAGTGGAGCAGGGGCGGGGGGCACAGATACGCAGTATTTT. It translates to CASGAGAGGTDTQYF.

V and J are TRBV21-1 and TRBJ1-1; the table's D gene call, TRBD1, was not cross checked with the DNA. TRBV21-1 is described as a pseudogene. This CDR3 region has 14 residues. The CDR3 coding sequence is TGTGCCAGCAGCCGGACAGGGGGCGCCGGTGAAGCTTTCTTT. Its translation is CASSRTGGAGEAFF.

The chain carries TRBV5-6 and TRBJ1-1; D is undetermined. The CDR3 is 15 residues long. V was pared by 0 bases and J by 4 bases, with 13 bases between. CDR1 SGHDT and CDR2 YYEEEE come from the germline V gene. The CDR3 sequence: CASSLGAGKGTEAFF. As DNA, the CDR3 is TGTGCCAGCAGCTTGGGCGCGGGTAAAGGCACTGAAGCTTTCTTT.

CDR3 loop: CASSPGLTYEQYF. The CDR3 DNA is TGTGCCAGCAGTCCGGGTCTAACTTACGAGCAGTACTTC. The chain couples TRBV7-9 to TRBJ2-7; no definite D call. This CDR3 spans 13 amino acids. V gave up 6 bases and J gave up 4 bases, with 13 bases separating them. Germline assignment: CDR1 SEHNR and CDR2 FQNEAQ (reference sequence).

The chain has TRBV15 and TRBJ2-6; D not certain. The germline CDR1 and CDR2 sequences are LNHNV and YYDKDF (reference sequence). The CDR3 is 15 residues long. The V end was cut by 0 bases, the J end by 4 bases, with 7 bases between. CDR3 coding DNA: TGTGCCACCAGCAGAGATCAATCCGGGGCCAACGTCCTGACTTTC. It is translated as CATSRDQSGANVLTF.

The chain recombines TRBV7-8 with TRBJ1-1; D gene uncertain. The V gene's germline CDR1 is SGHVS and CDR2 FQNEAQ. The germline V and J ends were trimmed by 10 bases and 0 bases, with 18 bases remaining between them. The CDR3 totals 15 residues. The CDR3 sequence is CATMGESLLNTEAFF. CDR3 DNA: TGTGCCACCATGGGAGAGTCCTTATTGAACACTGAAGCTTTCTTT.

The V call is TRBV9, the J call TRBJ1-1; D remains ambiguous. The V gene's germline CDR1 is SGDLS and CDR2 YYNGEE. The CDR3 is 13 residues long. The germline V and J ends were trimmed by 4 bases and 3 bases, with 10 bases remaining between them. The CDR3 here is CASSPSGYTEAFF. DNA for the CDR3: TGTGCCAGCAGCCCCTCCGGGTACACTGAAGCTTTCTTT.

This chain uses TRBV2 with TRBJ1-5, with D unclear. V lost 5 bases, J lost 4 bases, and 9 bases lay in between. Germline assignment: CDR1 SNHLY and CDR2 FYNNEI. This CDR3 contains 13 residues. This CDR3 is CASSIWQNQPQHF. The CDR3 DNA reads TGTGCCAGCAGTATTTGGCAGAATCAGCCCCAGCATTTT.

V is TRBV2 and J is TRBJ1-1; tentative D call: TRBD1 (5 bases). Germline CDR1 reads SNHLY; CDR2 reads FYNNEI. This CDR3 region has 13 residues. Trimming pared 6 bases from V and 1 base from J, leaving 9 bases between. In DNA, the CDR3 is TGTGCCAGCAGCTCCGGACAGAACACTGAAGCTTTCTTT. Protein product: CASSSGQNTEAFF.

This clone was detected only once. The rearrangement links TRBV5-1 to TRBJ2-3; 11 bases are shared with TRBD1. Germline CDR1 and CDR2: SGHRS and YFSETQ. The CDR3 has 15 residues. The V gene end was trimmed by 2 bases and the J gene end by 6 bases; junction bases not matched to a gene: 5. This chain's CDR3 is CASSLGQGAGDTQYF. In DNA form, the CDR3 reads TGCGCCAGCAGCTTAGGACAGGGGGCAGGGGATACGCAGTATTTT.